This is a list of T cell receptor beta chains from one sample in a study of shared clonotypes between healthy human individuals. The repertoire was sequenced with immunoSEQ multiplex PCR; TCRdb's copy has only in-frame clones and lacks some. The table has just over 2,000,000 clones, 90% to 95% seen once. Sequenced material: naive CD4+ T cells sorted from blood. These TCRs come from a man aged 18 to 35 in good health. CDR3s include the opening cysteine and the closing phenylalanine or tryptophan. A D gene is named only where the DNA matches it firmly. Part of the rows lack a size; the others show once, few, many or a class for expanded clones.

v_gene,d_gene,abundance,j_gene,CDR3aa,CDR3nt
TRBV19,TRBD2,once,TRBJ2-7,CASTLSGSSYEQYF,TGTGCCAGTACTCTCAGCGGGAGCTCCTACGAGCAGTACTTC
TRBV2,TRBD2,once,TRBJ2-2,CASTSAGVRNTGELFF,TGTGCCAGCACATCAGCGGGAGTTCGAAACACCGGGGAGCTGTTTTTT
TRBV19,TRBD1,NA,TRBJ1-2,CASSIAQGAGYGYTF,TGTGCCAGTAGTATTGCCCAGGGGGCTGGCTATGGCTACACCTTC
TRBV13,TRBD1,NA,TRBJ2-4,CASSSSRGGRENIQYF,TGTGCCAGCAGCTCCTCACGAGGGGGCCGGGAAAACATTCAGTACTTC
TRBV6-5,NA,NA,TRBJ1-6,CASQVGGYNSPLHF,TGTGCCAGCCAAGTTGGGGGGTATAATTCACCCCTCCACTTT
TRBV7-2,NA,NA,TRBJ2-2,CASSLVLLTNTGELFF,TGTGCCAGCAGCTTAGTACTCCTGACGAACACCGGGGAGCTGTTTTTT
TRBV30,NA,NA,TRBJ2-2,CAWRGGANTGELFF,TGTGCCTGGAGGGGAGGAGCGAACACCGGGGAGCTGTTTTTT
TRBV18,TRBD1,NA,TRBJ1-2,CATSQGNNYGYTF,TGTGCCACTTCACAGGGGAATAACTATGGCTACACCTTC
TRBV5-4,NA,NA,TRBJ2-7,CASSRDSPGVYEQYF,TGTGCCAGCAGCAGAGACTCGCCCGGGGTGTACGAGCAGTACTTC
TRBV5-1,NA,NA,TRBJ2-2,CASSLVARAGTGELFF,TGCGCCAGCAGCTTGGTAGCCAGGGCGGGCACCGGGGAGCTGTTTTTT
TRBV9,NA,NA,TRBJ1-3,CASSAQLYSGNTIYF,TGTGCCAGCAGCGCCCAGCTCTACTCTGGAAACACCATATATTTT
TRBV6-5,TRBD2,NA,TRBJ2-5,CASSFGLAGAQETQYF,TGTGCCAGCAGTTTCGGACTAGCGGGGGCCCAAGAGACCCAGTACTTC
TRBV9,TRBD1,NA,TRBJ2-5,CASSARTGGKETQYF,TGTGCCAGCAGCGCCAGGACAGGGGGGAAAGAGACCCAGTACTTC
TRBV7-8,NA,NA,TRBJ2-7,CASSLGALAEQYF,TGTGCCAGCAGCTTAGGGGCTTTGGCCGAGCAGTACTTC
TRBV11-2,TRBD1,NA,TRBJ1-6,CASSFPGQGFTRGSPLHF,TGTGCCAGCAGCTTTCCCGGACAGGGATTCACCCGGGGTTCACCCCTCCACTTT
TRBV5-4,NA,NA,TRBJ2-3,CASSLAGLDTQYF,TGTGCCAGCAGCTTGGCCGGTTTAGATACGCAGTATTTT
TRBV30,NA,NA,TRBJ1-1,CAWSRVPSTEAFF,TGTGCCTGGAGTAGGGTCCCGAGTACTGAAGCTTTCTTT
TRBV6-5,NA,NA,TRBJ1-4,CASSYSSWDEKLFF,TGTGCCAGCAGTTACTCGAGTTGGGATGAAAAACTGTTTTTT
TRBV9,TRBD2,NA,TRBJ2-3,CASSIRAGDTTDTQYF,TGTGCCAGCAGCATCCGAGCGGGAGACACCACAGATACGCAGTATTTT
TRBV5-4,TRBD2,NA,TRBJ2-2,CASTLSTSDPGELFF,TGTGCCAGCACCCTTTCGACTAGCGATCCCGGGGAGCTGTTTTTT
TRBV5-4,TRBD2,once,TRBJ2-5,CASSLSLAGLQETQYF,TGTGCCAGCAGTCTGAGCCTAGCGGGGTTACAAGAGACCCAGTACTTC
TRBV5-1,NA,once,TRBJ1-1,CASTPAGGTEAFF,TGCGCCAGCACGCCAGCGGGGGGGACTGAAGCTTTCTTT
TRBV6-1,NA,NA,TRBJ1-6,CAGGVGSYNSPLHF,TGTGCCGGGGGGGTGGGCTCCTATAATTCACCCCTCCACTTT
TRBV29-1,NA,NA,TRBJ2-7,CSVELSYEQYF,TGCAGCGTTGAACTGAGCTACGAGCAGTACTTC